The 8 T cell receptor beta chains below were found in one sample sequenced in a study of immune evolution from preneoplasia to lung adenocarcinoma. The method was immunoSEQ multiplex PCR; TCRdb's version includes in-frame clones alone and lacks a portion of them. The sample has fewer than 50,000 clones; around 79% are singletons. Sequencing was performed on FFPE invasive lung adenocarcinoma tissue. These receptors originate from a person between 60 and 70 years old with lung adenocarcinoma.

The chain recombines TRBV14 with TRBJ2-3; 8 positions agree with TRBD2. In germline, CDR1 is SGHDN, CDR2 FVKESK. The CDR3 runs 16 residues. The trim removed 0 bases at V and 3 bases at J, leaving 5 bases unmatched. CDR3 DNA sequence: TGTGCCAGCAGCCAAGAACCAGCGGGAGCGACAGATACGCAGTATTTT. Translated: CASSQEPAGATDTQYF. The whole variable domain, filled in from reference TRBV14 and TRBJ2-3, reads EAGVTQFPSHSVIEKGQTVTLRCDPISGHDNLYWYRRVMGKEIKFLLHFVKESKQDESGMPNNRFLAERTGGTYSTLKVQPAELEDSGVYFCASSQEPAGATDTQYFGPGTRLTVL.

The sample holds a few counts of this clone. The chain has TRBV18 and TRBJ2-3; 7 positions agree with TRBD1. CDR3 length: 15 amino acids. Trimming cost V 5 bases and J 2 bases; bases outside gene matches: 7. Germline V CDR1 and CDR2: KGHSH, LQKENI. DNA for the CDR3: TGTGCCAGCTCATCCCGACAGGGAGTCACAGATACGCAGTATTTT. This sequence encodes CASSSRQGVTDTQYF.

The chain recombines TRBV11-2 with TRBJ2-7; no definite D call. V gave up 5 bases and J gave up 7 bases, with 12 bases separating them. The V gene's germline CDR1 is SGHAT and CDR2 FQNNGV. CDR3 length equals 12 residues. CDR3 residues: CASSPTMTEQYF. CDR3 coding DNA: TGTGCCAGCAGCCCCACTATGACAGAGCAGTACTTC. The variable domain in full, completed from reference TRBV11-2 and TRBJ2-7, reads EAGVAQSPRYKIIEKRQSVAFWCNPISGHATLYWYQQILGQGPKLLIQFQNNGVVDDSQLPKDRFSAERLKGVDSTLKIQPAKLEDSAVYLCASSPTMTEQYFGPGTRLTVT.

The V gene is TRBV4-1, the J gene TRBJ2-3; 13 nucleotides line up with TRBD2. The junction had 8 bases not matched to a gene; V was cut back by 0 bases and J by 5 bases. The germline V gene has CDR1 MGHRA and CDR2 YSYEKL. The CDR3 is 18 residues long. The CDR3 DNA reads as TGCGCCAGCAGCCAAGACAGGACTAGCGGGAGTAGGAGAGATACGCAGTATTTT. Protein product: CASSQDRTSGSRRDTQYF.

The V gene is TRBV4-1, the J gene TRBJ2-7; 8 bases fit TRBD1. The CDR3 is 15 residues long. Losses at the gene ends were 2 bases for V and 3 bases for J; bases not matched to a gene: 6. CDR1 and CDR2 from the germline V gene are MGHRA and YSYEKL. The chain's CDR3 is CASSQRTGTGYEQYF. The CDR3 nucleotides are TGCGCCAGCAGCCAACGTACCGGGACAGGCTACGAGCAGTACTTC.

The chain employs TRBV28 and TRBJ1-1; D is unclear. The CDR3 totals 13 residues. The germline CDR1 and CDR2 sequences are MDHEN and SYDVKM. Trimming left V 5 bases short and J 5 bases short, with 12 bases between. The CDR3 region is CASSLTAETEAFF. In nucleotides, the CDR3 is TGTGCCAGCAGTCTGACGGCAGAGACTGAAGCTTTCTTT.

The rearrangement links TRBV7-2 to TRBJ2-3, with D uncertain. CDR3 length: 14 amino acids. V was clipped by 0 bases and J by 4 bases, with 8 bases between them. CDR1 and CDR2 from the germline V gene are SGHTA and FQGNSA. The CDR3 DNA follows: TGTGCCAGCAGCTTAGCGACGCCAGCAGATACGCAGTATTTT. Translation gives CASSLATPADTQYF.

CDR3 sequence reads: CASSLLDRGEQYF. The DNA for the CDR3 is TGCGCCAGCAGCTTGCTGGACAGGGGCGAGCAGTACTTC. V and J are TRBV5-1 and TRBJ2-7, with 9 bases lining up with TRBD1. The CDR3 sequence is 13 residues long. Germline trimming cut 1 base from V and 6 bases from J; bases unmatched to any gene: 2. Germline V gene sequence: CDR1 SGHRS, CDR2 YFSETQ.